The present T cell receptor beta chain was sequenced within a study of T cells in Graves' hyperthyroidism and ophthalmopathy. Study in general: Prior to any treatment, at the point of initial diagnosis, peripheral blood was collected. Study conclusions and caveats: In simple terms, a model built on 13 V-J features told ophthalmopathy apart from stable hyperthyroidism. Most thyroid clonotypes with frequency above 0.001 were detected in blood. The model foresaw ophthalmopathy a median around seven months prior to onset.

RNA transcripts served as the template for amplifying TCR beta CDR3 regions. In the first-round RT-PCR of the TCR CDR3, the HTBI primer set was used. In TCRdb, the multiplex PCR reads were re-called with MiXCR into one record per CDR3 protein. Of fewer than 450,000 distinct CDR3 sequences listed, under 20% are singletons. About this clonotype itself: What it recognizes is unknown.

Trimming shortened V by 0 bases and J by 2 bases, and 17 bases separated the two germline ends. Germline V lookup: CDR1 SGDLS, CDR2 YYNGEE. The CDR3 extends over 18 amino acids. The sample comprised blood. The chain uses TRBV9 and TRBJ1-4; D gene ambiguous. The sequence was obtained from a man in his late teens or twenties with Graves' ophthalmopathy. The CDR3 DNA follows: TGTGCCAGCAGCGTAGTCCCCTTTACCGGATTCACTAATGAAAAACTGTTTTTT. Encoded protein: CASSVVPFTGFTNEKLFF.